The clone carrying this T cell receptor (beta chain) occurred once. This specimen comes from a study of OX40 agonist ivuxolimab in advanced cancers. Study overall: Head and neck, renal cell, melanoma or hepatocellular carcinoma were the cancers that dose-escalation patients had.

The repertoire was sequenced with immunoSEQ multiplex PCR; TCRdb's copy has only in-frame clones and lacks some. The sample lists around 25,000 clones, around 90% occurring once. The TCR sequence derives from an adult with an advanced solid tumor such as melanoma, head and neck, liver or kidney cancer. The material was CD4+ or CD8+ T cells sorted from blood, obtained in a trial of the OX40 agonist ivuxolimab.

CDR3 coding DNA: TGCGCCAGCAGCTCCCCACCGGGACAGGGGAACACTGAAGCTTTCTTT. It is translated as CASSSPPGQGNTEAFF. The chain combines TRBV4-1 with TRBJ1-1; 9 nucleotides match TRBD1. This CDR3 is built from 16 residues. Germline loops: CDR1 MGHRA, CDR2 YSYEKL. Trimming cost V 5 bases and J 1 base; bases outside gene matches: 8.